This T cell receptor (beta chain) comes out of a study of T cell responses to AZD1222 COVID-19 vaccine. TCRdb's table, derived via immunoSEQ multiplex PCR, lists solely in-frame clones and lacks some. The repertoire holds about 120,000 clones, about 90% seen once, with 6.5% to 8.5% in the top ten. The CDR3 length is 16 residues. With V trimmed by 2 bases and J by 2 bases, 3 bases remained unmatched. From germline, CDR1 is LNHDA and CDR2 SQIVND (reference sequence). The table lists this clone with a count of one. This TCR came from an adult in good health. The sequences come from peripheral blood, collected on day 0 of AZD1222 vaccination. This rearrangement joins TRBV19 to TRBJ2-1, with 10 nucleotides matching TRBD2. The CDR3 region has the DNA TGTGCCAGTAGTATACTAGCGGGGGCCCCCTACAATGAGCAGTTCTTC. Protein sequence: CASSILAGAPYNEQFF. Together with reference TRBV19 and TRBJ2-1, the CDR3 gives the full variable domain: DGGITQSPKYLFRKEGQNVTLSCEQNLNHDAMYWYRQDPGQGLRLIYYSQIVNDFQKGDIAEGYSVSREKKESFPLTVTSAQKNPTAFYLCASSILAGAPYNEQFFGPGTRLTVL.